This T cell receptor (beta chain) was profiled in a study of PD-1 blockade in classical Hodgkin lymphoma. Points from the study as a whole: Baseline diversity in complete responders resembled that of newly diagnosed patients.

Each and every patient relapsed after autologous stem cell transplantation, and patients got differing brentuximab vedotin exposure. Looked up from germline, CDR1 is LNHNV and CDR2 is YYDKDF (reference sequence). The CDR3 runs to 15 residues. V dropped 2 bases and J dropped 9; count of bases not matched to a gene: 10. As to this clone: Its matching antigen is unknown.

Libraries were prepared by immunoSEQ multiplex PCR; TCRdb keeps only in-frame clonotypes and omits some of them. The sample shows some 16,000 clones, approximately 64% of them seen only once. This receptor was obtained from a human donor with classical Hodgkin lymphoma. This sequence joins TRBV15 and TRBJ2-5; 9 bases map to TRBD2. This specimen consisted of peripheral blood mononuclear cells (PBMCs), obtained before the second cycle of nivolumab. In DNA form, the CDR3 reads TGTGCCACCAGCAGACTGACTAGCGGATACGAGGCCCAGTACTTC. Protein: CATSRLTSGYEAQYF.